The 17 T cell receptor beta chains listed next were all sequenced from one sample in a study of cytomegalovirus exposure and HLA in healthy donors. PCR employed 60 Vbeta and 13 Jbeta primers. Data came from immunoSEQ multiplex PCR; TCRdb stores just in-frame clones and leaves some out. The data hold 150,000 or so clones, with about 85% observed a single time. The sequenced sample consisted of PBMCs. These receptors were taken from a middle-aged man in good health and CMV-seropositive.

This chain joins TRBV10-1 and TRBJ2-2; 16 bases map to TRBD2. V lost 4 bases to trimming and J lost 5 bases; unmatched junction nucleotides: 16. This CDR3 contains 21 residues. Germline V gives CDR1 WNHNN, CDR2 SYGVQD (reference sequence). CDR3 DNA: TGCGCCAGCAGTGCACTTCCCGGGACTAGCGGGGGGGCCGTCAAAACCGGGGAGCTGTTTTTT. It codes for CASSALPGTSGGAVKTGELFF.

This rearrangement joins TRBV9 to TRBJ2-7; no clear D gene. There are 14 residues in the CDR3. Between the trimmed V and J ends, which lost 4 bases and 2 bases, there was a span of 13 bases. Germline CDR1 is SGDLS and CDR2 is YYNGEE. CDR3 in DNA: TGTGCCAGCAGCCCTTTGAGAGCCCCCTACGAGCAGTACTTC. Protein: CASSPLRAPYEQYF.

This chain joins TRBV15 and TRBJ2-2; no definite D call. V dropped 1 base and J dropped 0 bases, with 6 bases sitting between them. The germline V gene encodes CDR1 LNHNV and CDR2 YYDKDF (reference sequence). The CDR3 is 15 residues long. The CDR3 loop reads CATSRGLANTGELFF. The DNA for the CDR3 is TGTGCCACCAGCAGAGGGCTAGCGAACACCGGGGAGCTGTTTTTT.

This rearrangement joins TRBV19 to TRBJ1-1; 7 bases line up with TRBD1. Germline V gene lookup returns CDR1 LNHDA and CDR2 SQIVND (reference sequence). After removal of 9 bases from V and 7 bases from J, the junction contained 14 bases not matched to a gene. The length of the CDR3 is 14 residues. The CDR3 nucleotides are TGTGCCAGCAGTCGAACAGGGGACTTGGATGAAGCTTTCTTT. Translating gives CASSRTGDLDEAFF.

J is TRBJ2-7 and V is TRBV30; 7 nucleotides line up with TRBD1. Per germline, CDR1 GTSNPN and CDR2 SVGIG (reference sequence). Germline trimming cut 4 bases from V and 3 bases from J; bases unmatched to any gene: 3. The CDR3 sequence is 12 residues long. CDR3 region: CAWNRGFYEQYF. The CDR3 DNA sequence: TGTGCCTGGAACAGGGGCTTCTACGAGCAGTACTTC.

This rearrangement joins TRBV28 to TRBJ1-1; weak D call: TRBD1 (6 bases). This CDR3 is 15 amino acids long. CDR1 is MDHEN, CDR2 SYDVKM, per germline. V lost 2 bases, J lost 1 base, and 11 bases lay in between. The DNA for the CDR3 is TGTGCCAGCAGTTTACCGGGACATTCGAACACTGAAGCTTTCTTT. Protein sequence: CASSLPGHSNTEAFF.

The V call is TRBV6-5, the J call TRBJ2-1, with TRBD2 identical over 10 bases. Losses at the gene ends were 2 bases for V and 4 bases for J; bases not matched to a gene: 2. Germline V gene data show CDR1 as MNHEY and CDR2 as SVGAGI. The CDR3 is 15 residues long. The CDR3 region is CASSYERGGYNEQFF. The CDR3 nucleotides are TGTGCCAGCAGTTACGAGCGGGGGGGTTACAATGAGCAGTTCTTC.

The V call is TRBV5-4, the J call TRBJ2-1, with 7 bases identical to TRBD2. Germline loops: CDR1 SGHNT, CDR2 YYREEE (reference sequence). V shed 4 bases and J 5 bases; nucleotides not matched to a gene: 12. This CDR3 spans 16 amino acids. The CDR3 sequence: CASSPEAGVRHNEQFF. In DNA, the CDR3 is TGTGCCAGCAGCCCCGAGGCGGGAGTTCGCCACAATGAGCAGTTCTTC.

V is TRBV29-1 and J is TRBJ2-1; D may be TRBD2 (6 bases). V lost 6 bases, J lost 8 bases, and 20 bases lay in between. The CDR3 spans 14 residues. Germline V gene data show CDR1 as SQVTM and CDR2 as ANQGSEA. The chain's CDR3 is CSVLLPGEIYEQFF. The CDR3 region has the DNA TGCAGCGTGCTACTACCGGGAGAGATCTATGAGCAGTTCTTC.

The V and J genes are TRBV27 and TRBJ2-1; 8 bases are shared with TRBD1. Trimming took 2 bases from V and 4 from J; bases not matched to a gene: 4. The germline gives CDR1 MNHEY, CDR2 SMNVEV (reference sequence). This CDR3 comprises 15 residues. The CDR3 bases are TGTGCCAGCAGTTTAAGGGACAGGTTTTACAATGAGCAGTTCTTC. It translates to CASSLRDRFYNEQFF.

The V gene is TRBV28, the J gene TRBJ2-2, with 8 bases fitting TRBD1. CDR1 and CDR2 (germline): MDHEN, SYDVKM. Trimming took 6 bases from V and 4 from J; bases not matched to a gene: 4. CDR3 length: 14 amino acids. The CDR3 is CASSRQGATGELFF. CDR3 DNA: TGTGCCAGCAGCCGGCAGGGGGCCACCGGGGAGCTGTTTTTT.

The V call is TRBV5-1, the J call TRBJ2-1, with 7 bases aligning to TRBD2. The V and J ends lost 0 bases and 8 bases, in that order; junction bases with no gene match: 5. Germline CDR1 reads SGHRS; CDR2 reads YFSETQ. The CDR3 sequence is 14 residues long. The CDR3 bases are TGCGCCAGCAGCTTGGTCGGGAGCGGGGATGAGCAGTTCTTC. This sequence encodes CASSLVGSGDEQFF.

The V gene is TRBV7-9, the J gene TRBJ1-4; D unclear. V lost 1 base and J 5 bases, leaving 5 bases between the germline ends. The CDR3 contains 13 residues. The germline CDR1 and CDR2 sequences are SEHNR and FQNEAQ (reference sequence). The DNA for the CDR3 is TGTGCCAGCAGCTTAGACGGGAATGAAAAACTGTTTTTT. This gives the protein CASSLDGNEKLFF.

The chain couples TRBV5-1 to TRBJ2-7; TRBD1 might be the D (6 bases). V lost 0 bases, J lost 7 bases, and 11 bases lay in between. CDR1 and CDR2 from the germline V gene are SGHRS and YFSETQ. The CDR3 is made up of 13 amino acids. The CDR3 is CASSLEPGEEQYF. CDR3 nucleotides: TGCGCCAGCAGCTTGGAGCCAGGGGAAGAGCAGTACTTC.

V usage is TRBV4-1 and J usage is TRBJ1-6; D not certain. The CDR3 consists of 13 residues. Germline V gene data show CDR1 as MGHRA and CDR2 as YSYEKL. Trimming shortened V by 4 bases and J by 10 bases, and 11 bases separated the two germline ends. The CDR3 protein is CASSREPRSPLHF. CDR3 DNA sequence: TGCGCCAGCAGCCGGGAGCCTAGGTCACCCCTCCACTTT.

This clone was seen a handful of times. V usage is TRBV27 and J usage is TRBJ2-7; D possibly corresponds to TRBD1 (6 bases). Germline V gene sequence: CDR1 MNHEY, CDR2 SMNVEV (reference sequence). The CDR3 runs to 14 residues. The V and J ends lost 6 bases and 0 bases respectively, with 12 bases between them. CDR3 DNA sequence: TGTGCCAGCAGGTCAAACAGGGACTCCTACGAGCAGTACTTC. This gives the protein CASRSNRDSYEQYF.

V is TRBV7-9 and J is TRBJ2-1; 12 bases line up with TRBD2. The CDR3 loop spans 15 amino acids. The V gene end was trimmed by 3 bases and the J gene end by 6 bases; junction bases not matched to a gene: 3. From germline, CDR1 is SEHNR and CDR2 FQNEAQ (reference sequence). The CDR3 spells CASSFVTSGGNEQFF. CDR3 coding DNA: TGTGCCAGCAGCTTTGTGACTAGCGGGGGCAATGAGCAGTTCTTC.